This T cell receptor beta chain was identified during a study of T cells in pancreatic ductal adenocarcinoma. The CDR3 sequence is 16 residues long. V trimming: 3 bases; J trimming: 1 base; junction bases outside the gene matches: 4. CDR1 ENHRY and CDR2 SYGVKD come from the germline V gene. Sequencing used immunoSEQ multiplex PCR; TCRdb keeps in-frame clones, though not all of them. Of around 94,000 clones in the sample, about 95% were seen once. No neoadjuvant therapy was given to the selected pancreatic ductal adenocarcinoma patients before their surgery. This TCR was sampled from a human donor with pancreatic ductal adenocarcinoma. Material: PBMCs. V gene TRBV10-3 combines with J gene TRBJ2-3; 10 bases agree with TRBD1. This chain's CDR3 is CAISETGTGGTDTQYF. DNA for the CDR3: TGTGCCATCAGTGAAACCGGGACAGGGGGCACAGATACGCAGTATTTT.